This T cell receptor (beta chain) was documented in a study of T cells in Graves' hyperthyroidism and ophthalmopathy. Researchers took RNA transcripts and amplified the TCR beta CDR3 regions from them. The HTBI primer set was used in a first-round RT-PCR of the TCR CDR3. TCRdb itself ran the multiplex PCR reads through MiXCR, one entry per CDR3 protein. The sample holds fewer than 400,000 distinct CDR3 sequences; 15% to 18% are singletons and the top ten take 25% to 35%. The CDR3 sequence is 15 residues long. Trimming removed 6 bases from V and 5 bases from J, with 17 bases in between. The germline gives CDR1 PRHDT, CDR2 FYEKMQ (reference sequence). This clonotype was observed many times. Its antigen is still unknown. Study-wide results and caveats: Ophthalmopathy was told apart from stable hyperthyroidism by a 13 V-J model.

The TCR sequence derives from a young woman with Graves' hyperthyroidism that later progressed to Graves' ophthalmopathy. Input material: blood. The V call is TRBV13, the J call TRBJ2-1; D possibly uses TRBD1 or TRBD2 (5 bases each). The CDR3 loop reads CASSLPGTPDNEQFF. CDR3 sequence (DNA): TGTGCCAGCAGTCTCCCCGGGACGCCGGACAATGAGCAGTTCTTC.